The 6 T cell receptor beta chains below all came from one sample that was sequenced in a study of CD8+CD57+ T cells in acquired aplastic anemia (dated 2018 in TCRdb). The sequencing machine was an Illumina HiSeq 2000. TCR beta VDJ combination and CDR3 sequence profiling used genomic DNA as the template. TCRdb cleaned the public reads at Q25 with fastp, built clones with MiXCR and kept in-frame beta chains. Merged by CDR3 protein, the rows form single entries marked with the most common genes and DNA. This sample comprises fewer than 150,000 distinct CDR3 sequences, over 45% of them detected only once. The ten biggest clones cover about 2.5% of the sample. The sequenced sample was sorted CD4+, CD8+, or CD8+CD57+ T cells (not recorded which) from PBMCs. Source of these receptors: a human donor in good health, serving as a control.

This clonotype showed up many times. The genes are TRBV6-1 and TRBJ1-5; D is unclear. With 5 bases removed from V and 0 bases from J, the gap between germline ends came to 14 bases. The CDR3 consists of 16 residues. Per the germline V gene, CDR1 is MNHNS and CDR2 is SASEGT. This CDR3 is CASSRSGMLSNQPQHF. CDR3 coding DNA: TGTGCCAGCAGTCGTAGCGGGATGCTTAGCAATCAGCCCCAGCATTTT.

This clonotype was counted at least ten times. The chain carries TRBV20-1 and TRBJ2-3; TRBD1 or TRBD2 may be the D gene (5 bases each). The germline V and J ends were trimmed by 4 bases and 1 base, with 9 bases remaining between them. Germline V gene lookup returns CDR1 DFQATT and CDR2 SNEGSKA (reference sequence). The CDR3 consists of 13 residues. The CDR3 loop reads CSANLGGTDTQYF. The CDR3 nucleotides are TGCAGTGCTAATCTGGGGGGCACAGATACGCAGTATTTT.

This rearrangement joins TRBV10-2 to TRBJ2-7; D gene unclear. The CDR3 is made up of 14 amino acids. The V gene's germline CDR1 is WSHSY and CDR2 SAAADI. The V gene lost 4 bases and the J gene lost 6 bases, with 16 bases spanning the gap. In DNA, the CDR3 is TGCGCCAGCAGTGTGGCTAGTCCGTCCCTCGAGCAGTACTTC. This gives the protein CASSVASPSLEQYF.

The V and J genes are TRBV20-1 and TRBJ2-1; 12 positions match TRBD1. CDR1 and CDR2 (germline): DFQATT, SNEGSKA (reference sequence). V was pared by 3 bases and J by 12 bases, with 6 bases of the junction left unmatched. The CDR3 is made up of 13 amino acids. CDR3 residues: CSARGTGGRGQFF. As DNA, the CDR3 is TGCAGTGCTAGGGGGACAGGGGGCAGGGGGCAGTTCTTC.

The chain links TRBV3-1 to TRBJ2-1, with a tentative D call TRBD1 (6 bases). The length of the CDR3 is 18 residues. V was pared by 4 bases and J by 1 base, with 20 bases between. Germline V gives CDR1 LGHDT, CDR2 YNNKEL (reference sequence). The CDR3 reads CASSPQGWDLGSYNEQFF. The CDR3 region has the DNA TGTGCCAGCAGCCCACAGGGTTGGGATCTCGGGTCCTACAATGAGCAGTTCTTC.

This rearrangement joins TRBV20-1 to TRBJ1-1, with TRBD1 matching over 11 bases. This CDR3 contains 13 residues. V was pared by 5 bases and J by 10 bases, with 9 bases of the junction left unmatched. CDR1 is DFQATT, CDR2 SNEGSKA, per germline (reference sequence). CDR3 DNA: TGCAGTGCTTACTCGGGACAGGGGGTTTTAGCTTTCTTT. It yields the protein CSAYSGQGVLAFF.